One sample yielded the 25 T cell receptor beta chains listed below, sequenced in a study of T cell clones after liver transplantation. Here immunoSEQ multiplex PCR was the method, and the copy in TCRdb shows in-frame clones only, minus some. The sample shows tens of thousands of clones, 84% of them seen only once. The specimen comprised CD4+ T cells from blood, sampled less than 50 months after liver transplant. The receptors were sampled from a human patient who received a liver transplant. Part of the T cells may come from the graft donor.

The rearrangement links TRBV5-1 to TRBJ2-3; the match to TRBD2 covers 8 bases. Germline CDR1 is SGHRS and CDR2 is YFSETQ. CDR3 size: 16 residues. Trimming cost V 0 bases and J 5 bases; bases outside gene matches: 8. The CDR3 region is CASSLGLGGARDTQYF. The CDR3 nucleotides read TGCGCCAGCAGCTTGGGGCTCGGGGGGGCGCGAGATACGCAGTATTTT.

This sequence joins TRBV11-3 and TRBJ2-3, with D possibly being TRBD1 (6 bases). Between the trimmed V and J ends, which lost 5 bases and 6 bases, there was a span of 24 bases. CDR3 length equals 17 residues. Germline V lookup: CDR1 SGHNT, CDR2 YENEEA. CDR3 nucleotide sequence: TGTGCCAGCAGCAACCCAACTATCAGGGGCCAGGAGGATACGCAGTATTTT. Its translation is CASSNPTIRGQEDTQYF.

This rearrangement joins TRBV19 to TRBJ2-2; 7 nucleotides match TRBD1. The J segment lost 4 bases and the V segment lost 6 bases, leaving 5 bases of the junction unmatched. Germline V lookup: CDR1 LNHDA, CDR2 SQIVND (reference sequence). The CDR3 loop spans 14 amino acids. DNA for the CDR3: TGTGCCAGTAGCGACAGGGTGGGCACCGGGGAGCTGTTTTTT. Encoded protein: CASSDRVGTGELFF.

This clone was seen a single time. The chain couples TRBV18 to TRBJ2-3; D is tentatively TRBD1 or TRBD2 (6 bases each). Per the germline V gene, CDR1 is KGHSH and CDR2 is LQKENI. The CDR3 totals 13 residues. V lost 6 bases, J lost 2 bases, and 9 bases lay in between. The CDR3 nucleotides read TGTGCCAGCTCCACGGGGGCCACAGATACGCAGTATTTT. The encoded protein is CASSTGATDTQYF.

V and J are TRBV2 and TRBJ1-1; D remains ambiguous. Germline CDR1 reads SNHLY; CDR2 reads FYNNEI. The CDR3 length is 12 residues. Trimming removed 5 bases from V and 8 bases from J, with 12 bases in between. The CDR3 bases are TGTGCCAGCAGTATCTCGAAGGACGAAGCTTTCTTT. It specifies CASSISKDEAFF.

This clone was seen just once. This chain joins TRBV7-9 and TRBJ2-1; D is uncertain. CDR1 and CDR2 from the germline V gene are SEHNR and FQNEAQ (reference sequence). V was trimmed by 5 bases and J by 0 bases, leaving 2 bases between them. This CDR3 has 12 amino acids. DNA of the CDR3: TGTGCCAGCAGCCTCTCCTACAATGAGCAGTTCTTC. As protein: CASSLSYNEQFF.

The chain recombines TRBV14 with TRBJ2-5; 7 positions agree with TRBD1. This CDR3 is 15 amino acids long. In germline, CDR1 is SGHDN, CDR2 FVKESK. The V gene end was trimmed by 4 bases and the J gene end by 5 bases; junction bases not matched to a gene: 10. CDR3 in amino acids: CASSRYRGPEETQYF. The CDR3 nucleotides are TGTGCCAGCAGCCGATATAGGGGGCCGGAGGAGACCCAGTACTTC.

The J gene is TRBJ2-7, the V gene TRBV4-2; 9 bases are shared with TRBD2. The CDR3 is made up of 16 amino acids. V was clipped by 0 bases and J by 4 bases; unmatched bases: 7. Germline V gives CDR1 LGHNA, CDR2 YNFKEQ. The CDR3 region is CASSQDAGGRAYEQYF. The CDR3 DNA follows: TGTGCCAGCAGCCAAGATGCGGGCGGGAGGGCATACGAGCAGTACTTC.

The gene calls are TRBV27 and TRBJ2-5; 10 bases map to TRBD2. Losses at the gene ends were 0 bases for V and 5 bases for J; bases not matched to a gene: 6. The CDR3 is made up of 16 amino acids. Germline V gene data show CDR1 as MNHEY and CDR2 as SMNVEV (reference sequence). The CDR3 nucleotides read TGTGCCAGCAGTTTATCTCTAGCGGGAGTAGTTGAGACCCAGTACTTC. Residues: CASSLSLAGVVETQYF.

The chain is built from TRBV29-1 and TRBJ1-1; 9 positions match TRBD1. The CDR3 runs 12 residues. V lost 3 bases and J lost 8; bases outside the gene matches: 4. Germline CDR1 and CDR2: SQVTM and ANQGSEA. The CDR3 is CSVEGQGSEAFF. The CDR3 bases are TGCAGCGTTGAGGGACAGGGTTCCGAAGCTTTCTTT.

This rearrangement joins TRBV28 to TRBJ2-3; 8 nucleotides match TRBD2. This CDR3 has 16 residues. Germline CDR1 reads MDHEN; CDR2 reads SYDVKM. Germline trimming cut 5 bases from V and 4 bases from J; bases unmatched to any gene: 11. CDR3 region: CASSAPGGPGADTQYF. CDR3 DNA: TGTGCCAGCAGTGCTCCGGGAGGGCCTGGGGCAGATACGCAGTATTTT.

The chain carries TRBV9 and TRBJ2-5; 9 nucleotides line up with TRBD2. Trimming took 3 bases from V and 5 from J; bases not matched to a gene: 14. This CDR3 has 17 residues. Germline V gene sequence: CDR1 SGDLS, CDR2 YYNGEE. CDR3 protein: CASSEGLADRRHETQYF. The DNA for the CDR3 is TGTGCCAGCAGCGAGGGACTAGCTGATCGACGCCACGAGACCCAGTACTTC.

The V call is TRBV5-3, the J call TRBJ1-5, with D tentatively TRBD1 (5 bases). TRBV5-3 counts as an open reading frame of uncertain function. Trimming took off 9 bases at V and 6 bases at J, with 10 bases between the two ends. The CDR3 is 11 amino acids. The CDR3 DNA sequence: TGTGCCATCCGGGGCTCTCAGCCCCAGCATTTT. It encodes CAIRGSQPQHF.

The V call is TRBV9, the J call TRBJ2-5; D tentatively fits TRBD1 or TRBD2 (5 bases each). The V gene's germline CDR1 is SGDLS and CDR2 YYNGEE. The CDR3 length is 17 residues. Trimming removed 4 bases from V and 4 bases from J, with 23 bases in between. CDR3 in amino acids: CASSLPAGTTEAETQYF. In DNA form, the CDR3 reads TGTGCCAGCAGCTTACCCGCTGGGACGACGGAGGCAGAGACCCAGTACTTC.

This clone has only a few counts. The chain couples TRBV7-7 to TRBJ2-2; maybe TRBD1 (5 bases). Trimming cost V 0 bases and J 7 bases, with 6 bases left between them. The germline CDR1 and CDR2 sequences are SSHAT and FNYEAQ (reference sequence). The CDR3 loop spans 13 amino acids. CDR3 DNA sequence: TGTGCCAGCAGCTTAGCAAGGGGCGGGGAGCTGTTTTTT. This codes for CASSLARGGELFF.

In this sample, this clone turned up once. This chain uses TRBV7-6 with TRBJ2-7; 10 nucleotides agree with TRBD1. J gave up 3 bases and V 4 bases, and 3 bases lay outside the gene matches. Looked up from germline, CDR1 is SGHVS and CDR2 is FNYEAQ. The CDR3 runs 14 residues. CDR3 nucleotides: TGTGCCAGCAGCTCGAGGACAGGGGGCTACGAGCAGTACTTC. This sequence encodes CASSSRTGGYEQYF.

This clone was counted once. The chain has TRBV10-1 and TRBJ1-4; D is unclear. Trimming pared 6 bases from V and 4 bases from J, leaving 6 bases between. Germline CDR1 reads WNHNN; CDR2 reads SYGVQD (reference sequence). The CDR3 is made up of 12 amino acids. The CDR3: CASRRGNEKLFF. The CDR3 nucleotides read TGCGCCAGCAGGCGGGGTAATGAAAAACTGTTTTTT.

This clone was picked up one time. The V gene is TRBV6-5, the J gene TRBJ2-7; 12 bases match TRBD1. With V trimmed by 6 bases and J by 3 bases, 6 bases remained unmatched. CDR3 length: 15 amino acids. Germline V gene data show CDR1 as MNHEY and CDR2 as SVGAGI. The CDR3 DNA is TGTGCCAGCAGATCGGGACAGGGGGCGCACTACGAGCAGTACTTC. Its protein is CASRSGQGAHYEQYF.

The genes are TRBV6-1 and TRBJ2-5, with a weak D call TRBD1 (6 bases). Trimming removed 7 bases at V and 4 bases at J, with 10 bases between. Germline assignment: CDR1 MNHNS and CDR2 SASEGT. This CDR3 spans 12 amino acids. The CDR3: CASTQGLETQYF. Written as DNA, the CDR3 is TGTGCCAGCACTCAGGGGTTAGAGACCCAGTACTTC.

There are a few counts of this clone. This rearrangement joins TRBV5-6 to TRBJ1-6, with D perhaps matching TRBD1 (6 bases). CDR3 length: 15 residues. The germline V and J ends were trimmed by 0 bases and 8 bases, with 12 bases remaining between them. Germline lookup yields CDR1 SGHDT and CDR2 YYEEEE. The CDR3 loop is CASSLADRSYSPLHF. In DNA, the CDR3 is TGTGCCAGCAGCTTGGCCGACAGGTCCTATTCACCCCTCCACTTT.

Only one count was recorded for this clone. CDR3 nucleotide sequence: TGTGCCAGAAGCTTGGTCAGGGACAAAAACATTCAGTACTTC. Translating gives CARSLVRDKNIQYF. The V and J genes are TRBV5-3 and TRBJ2-4; D is possibly TRBD1 (5 bases). TRBV5-3 falls under the ORF class, with uncertain function. This CDR3 is built from 14 residues. Trimming left V 0 bases short and J 3 bases short, with 7 bases between.

The chain has TRBV5-5 and TRBJ1-1; D is unclear. V dropped 4 bases and J dropped 4 bases, with 14 bases sitting between them. In germline, CDR1 is SGHKS, CDR2 YYEKEE (reference sequence). This CDR3 region has 14 residues. CDR3 bases: TGTGCCAGCAGCATGGCCAACCGGGTCACTGAAGCTTTCTTT. It translates to CASSMANRVTEAFF.

A remark on this clone: This sample also contains other DNA sequences that code for the same CDR3. This chain connects TRBV7-2 to TRBJ1-3, with D possibly matching TRBD1 (6 bases). The CDR3 has 15 amino acids. The V end was cut by 2 bases, the J end by 2 bases, with 10 bases between. Germline CDR1 is SGHTA and CDR2 is FQGNSA. CDR3: CASSLSPGAGNTIYF. The CDR3 DNA sequence: TGTGCCAGCAGCTTATCGCCAGGGGCTGGAAACACCATATATTTT.

The chain couples TRBV11-1 to TRBJ2-7; TRBD2 might be the D (6 bases). The V end was cut by 4 bases, the J end by 0 bases, with 10 bases between. The CDR3 runs 14 residues. Germline values: CDR1 SGHAT, CDR2 FQDESV (reference sequence). The chain's CDR3 is CASSSLGSSYEQYF. The CDR3 bases are TGTGCCAGCAGCTCCCTCGGGAGCTCCTACGAGCAGTACTTC.

This clone was counted a few times. This sequence joins TRBV6-1 and TRBJ2-2; TRBD2 matches at 7 bases. V trimming: 7 bases; J trimming: 6 bases; junction bases outside the gene matches: 11. The CDR3 is 15 amino acids. Germline V CDR1 and CDR2: MNHNS, SASEGT. CDR3 region: CASKIGLEASGELFF. The CDR3 DNA reads TGTGCCAGCAAGATCGGACTAGAAGCGTCCGGGGAGCTGTTTTTT.